This T cell receptor beta chain was captured in a study of T cell responses to AZD1222 COVID-19 vaccine. Background on the study: Pooled in the analysis were second doses at about 4 or about 12 weeks. Study results and caveats: Vaccination with two AZD1222 doses was followed by a rise in Spike-specific TCR breadth and depth.

As for this clone: Its target is not known.

Clones were sequenced by immunoSEQ multiplex PCR, and TCRdb holds only the in-frame ones, with some missing. The table shows over 90,000 clones, with around 87% occurring only once. CDR1 LNHDA and CDR2 SQIVND come from the germline V gene (reference sequence). The trim removed 5 bases at V and 3 bases at J, leaving 4 bases unmatched. The CDR3 has 13 residues. The sample was peripheral blood, taken on day 0 of AZD1222 vaccination. The receptor was derived from an adult in good health. The V and J genes are TRBV19 and TRBJ2-7; 7 bases match TRBD1. The CDR3 DNA sequence: TGTGCCAGTAGTCGGGGACAGATCTACGAGCAGTACTTC. Amino acid sequence: CASSRGQIYEQYF.